Shown below are 22 T cell receptor beta chains from a single sample sequenced in a study of regulatory T cells in long-lasting Graves disease. CDR3 regions were amplified by Arm-PCR using iRepertoire HTBI primers to build TCR beta libraries. TCRdb processed the multiplex PCR reads anew with MiXCR; each CDR3 protein has one entry. The repertoire holds about 470,000 distinct CDR3 sequences, with 20% to 25% as singletons. Time point: persistent/refractory GD, antithyroid drugs over 5 years with positive TRAb. From RNA extracted from PBMCs, the TCR library was made. Sequenced material: peripheral blood mononuclear cells (PBMCs), taken when the disease was refractory, from a patient treated with antithyroid drugs. The receptors were sampled from a female donor with Graves disease.

Regarding this clonotype: At one boundary the junction diverges from the germline segment, which might be a read error. The chain employs TRBV5-1 and TRBJ1-3; no definite D call. Looked up from germline, CDR1 is SGHRS and CDR2 is YFSETQ. CDR3 size: 16 residues. In DNA, the CDR3 is TGCGCCAGCAGCCCAACAAAGGCGGGGTCCGGAAACACCATATACTTT. This translates into CASSPTKAGSGNTIYF.

This clonotype has at least ten counts. The genes are TRBV28 and TRBJ2-7, with D possibly being TRBD2 (7 bases). V lost 5 bases and J 6 bases, leaving 23 bases between the germline ends. The germline CDR1 and CDR2 sequences are MDHEN and SYDVKM. CDR3 length: 16 amino acids. CDR3 loop: CASSPRGAGPMAEQYF. CDR3 bases: TGTGCCAGCAGTCCTCGGGGGGCAGGTCCCATGGCCGAGCAGTACTTC.

Ten or more counts support this clonotype. V gene TRBV28 combines with J gene TRBJ1-1; tentative D call: TRBD1 (6 bases). Trimming removed 5 bases from V and 2 bases from J, with 15 bases in between. The CDR3 runs 15 residues. Looked up from germline, CDR1 is MDHEN and CDR2 is SYDVKM. The chain's CDR3 is CASSRTGTYNTEAFF. CDR3 nucleotide sequence: TGTGCCAGCAGTCGAACCGGGACATATAACACTGAAGCTTTCTTT.

This clonotype has a count of ten or more. The V and J genes are TRBV19 and TRBJ2-7; D is unclear. Germline-derived CDR1 and CDR2 are LNHDA and SQIVND (reference sequence). The V and J ends lost 6 bases and 9 bases respectively, with 21 bases between them. The CDR3 totals 14 residues. CDR3 nucleotides: TGTGCCAGTAGCCCCGGGTCGACATCTACGGCGCAGTACTTC. Protein sequence: CASSPGSTSTAQYF.

The table lists this clonotype with many counts. V and J are TRBV12-5 and TRBJ1-2; D is perhaps TRBD1 (6 bases). CDR3 length: 12 amino acids. Germline V gene lookup returns CDR1 LGHNT and CDR2 FRNRAP. The ends were cut back, 3 bases at V and 6 bases at J, with 8 bases in the middle. The CDR3 region is CASGLQGDGYTF. CDR3 sequence (DNA): TGTGCTAGTGGTTTACAGGGCGATGGCTACACCTTC.

Ten or more counts support this clonotype. The rearrangement links TRBV11-2 to TRBJ1-5; possible D gene TRBD1, 6 bases. The CDR3 is 14 amino acids. V lost 5 bases and J lost 4, with 12 bases in between. Germline assignment: CDR1 SGHAT and CDR2 FQNNGV. The CDR3 loop is CASSQGQLNQPQHF. CDR3 nucleotide sequence: TGTGCCAGCAGCCAAGGACAGCTAAATCAGCCCCAGCATTTT.

The chain uses TRBV20-1 and TRBJ2-2, with unresolved D. V lost 0 bases to trimming and J lost 4 bases, with 9 bases between them. CDR3 length: 14 amino acids. The germline CDR1 and CDR2 sequences are DFQATT and SNEGSKA (reference sequence). The DNA of the CDR3 is TGCAGTGCTAGAGATCACAGCGCCACCGGGGAGCTGTTTTTT. Translated, it gives CSARDHSATGELFF.

This clonotype was seen repeatedly, ten times or more. As DNA, the CDR3 is TGTGCCAGCAGCTTAGTTCCCCAGGCTAGCGGGAGGGCCGGAGAGCAGTACTTC. Protein: CASSLVPQASGRAGEQYF. This chain connects TRBV7-2 to TRBJ2-7; 12 bases are shared with TRBD2. The germline V gene has CDR1 SGHTA and CDR2 FQGNSA. The CDR3 runs to 18 residues. V dropped 1 base and J dropped 7; count of bases not matched to a gene: 14.

With respect to this clonotype: Given the absence of the conserved phenylalanine or tryptophan at the CDR3 end, a read error is likely. The gene calls are TRBV7-9 and TRBJ1-4; the D is unclear. Per the germline V gene, CDR1 is SEHNR and CDR2 is FQNEAQ (reference sequence). The CDR3 has 14 residues. The V end lost 2 bases, the J end lost 8 bases, and 12 bases lay between the germline ends. The CDR3 DNA follows: TGTGCCAGCAGCTTAACCGAAACACGCGAAAAACTGTTTTCT. This gives the protein CASSLTETREKLFS.

The V and J genes are TRBV5-8 and TRBJ2-5; D is ambiguous. CDR3 size: 14 residues. Germline-derived CDR1 and CDR2 are SGHTS and YDEGEE. Trimming pared 3 bases from V and 4 bases from J, leaving 13 bases between. The DNA for the CDR3 is TGTGCCAGCAGCTGGCCCCGGGCTGTAGAGACCCAGTACTTC. Translation gives CASSWPRAVETQYF.

Ten or more counts support this clonotype. The V call is TRBV29-1, the J call TRBJ1-2, with 7 bases aligning to TRBD1. Trimming removed 7 bases from V and 4 bases from J; junction bases left unmatched: 3. There are 11 residues in the CDR3. Germline V lookup: CDR1 SQVTM, CDR2 ANQGSEA. CDR3 residues: CSAGTVYGYTF. CDR3 DNA sequence: TGCAGCGCTGGGACAGTCTATGGCTACACCTTC.

The CDR3 sequence: CASSRRVRDAEAFF. Here the CDR3 DNA reads TGCGCCAGCAGCCGCAGGGTTCGCGACGCTGAAGCTTTCTTT. This sequence joins TRBV4-3 and TRBJ1-1, with a possible D match to TRBD1 (5 bases). CDR3 length equals 14 residues. Germline loops: CDR1 LGHNA, CDR2 YSLEER. V was cut by 4 bases and J by 6 bases, with 15 bases left in between.

The rearrangement links TRBV11-2 to TRBJ1-5, with D possibly matching TRBD1 (5 bases). V shed 5 bases and J shed 2 bases, with 10 bases lying between them. Germline CDR1 SGHAT, CDR2 FQNNGV. The CDR3 totals 14 residues. In DNA form, the CDR3 reads TGTGCCAGCAGCCCAGAGGGGCGCAATCAGCCCCAGCATTTT. This sequence encodes CASSPEGRNQPQHF.

The chain links TRBV7-2 to TRBJ1-2, with a weak D call TRBD1 (5 bases). Germline CDR1 and CDR2: SGHTA and FQGNSA. The V end was cut by 2 bases, the J end by 2 bases, with 12 bases between. CDR3 length: 15 amino acids. This CDR3 reads CASSLRSGHNYGYTF. DNA of the CDR3: TGTGCCAGCAGCTTAAGGTCAGGACACAACTATGGCTACACCTTC.

The rearrangement uses TRBV5-6 and TRBJ1-1; D is undetermined. Germline values: CDR1 SGHDT, CDR2 YYEEEE. The length of the CDR3 is 12 residues. V lost 0 bases and J 10 bases, leaving 10 bases between the germline ends. As DNA, the CDR3 is TGTGCCAGCAGCTTGGACTCGGGTTCAGCTTTCTTT. It is translated as CASSLDSGSAFF.

This clonotype was counted ten times or more. The rearrangement joins TRBV27 to TRBJ1-2; D gene ambiguous. From germline, CDR1 is MNHEY and CDR2 SMNVEV (reference sequence). The CDR3 consists of 12 residues. Between the trimmed V and J ends, which lost 5 bases and 7 bases, there was a span of 11 bases. The CDR3 loop is CASSAAHSGYTF. DNA of the CDR3: TGTGCCAGCAGTGCCGCCCATTCTGGCTACACCTTC.

This clonotype was observed a few times. CDR3 sequence: CASETGISGNTIYF. CDR3 coding DNA: TGTGCCAGCGAAACAGGGATCTCTGGAAACACCATATATTTT. The chain combines TRBV6-1 with TRBJ1-3, with a weak D call TRBD1 (6 bases). V lost 8 bases and J lost 0, with 11 bases in between. Germline loops: CDR1 MNHNS, CDR2 SASEGT. The CDR3 runs to 14 residues.

This clonotype came up many times. The CDR3 spells CSARQGIDEQYF. The CDR3 coding sequence is TGCAGTGCTAGACAGGGAATCGACGAGCAGTACTTC. The rearrangement joins TRBV20-1 to TRBJ2-7, with D maybe TRBD1 (5 bases). Germline V gives CDR1 DFQATT, CDR2 SNEGSKA (reference sequence). The length of the CDR3 is 12 residues. V shed 2 bases and J shed 5 bases, with 10 bases lying between them.

Ten or more counts support this clonotype. This chain connects TRBV28 to TRBJ1-1; D not resolved. V lost 7 bases, J lost 0 bases, and 15 bases lay in between. The CDR3 contains 15 residues. Germline loops: CDR1 MDHEN, CDR2 SYDVKM. Here the CDR3 reads CASTPHAELNTEAFF. CDR3 bases: TGTGCCAGCACTCCTCACGCAGAGTTGAACACTGAAGCTTTCTTT.

This clonotype was observed many times. The CDR3 nucleotides read TGTGCCAGCAGTTCCGACAGGGGGAGCTACGAGCAGTACTTC. The encoded protein is CASSSDRGSYEQYF. This chain connects TRBV28 to TRBJ2-7, with TRBD1 matching 9 bases. This CDR3 has 14 residues. J gave up 3 bases and V 4 bases, and 4 bases lay outside the gene matches. CDR1 and CDR2 (germline): MDHEN, SYDVKM.

The rearrangement uses TRBV4-1 and TRBJ2-7, with D unclear. CDR3 size: 13 residues. Germline V CDR1 and CDR2: MGHRA, YSYEKL. V was cut by 5 bases and J by 2 bases, with 10 bases left in between. This CDR3 is CASSTQRTYEQYF. In nucleotides, the CDR3 is TGCGCCAGCAGCACCCAGAGAACCTACGAGCAGTACTTC.

This clonotype showed up many times. The genes are TRBV11-2 and TRBJ2-7; TRBD1 agrees at 7 bases. Germline V gives CDR1 SGHAT, CDR2 FQNNGV. The CDR3 runs 15 residues. V gave up 5 bases and J gave up 2 bases; unmatched junction bases: 9. Here the CDR3 DNA reads TGTGCCAGCAGCGACCTGAGACAGGGTCCCTACGAGCAGTACTTC. Translating gives CASSDLRQGPYEQYF.